This T cell receptor beta chain appears in the sequencing data of a study of T cells in Graves' hyperthyroidism and ophthalmopathy. Study results and caveats: Progression to ophthalmopathy was predicted a median of approximately seven months early. Blood held most thyroid clonotypes expanded above 0.001 frequency.

TCR beta CDR3 regions were amplified from RNA. TCR CDR3 regions were first amplified by RT-PCR with HTBI primers. MiXCR, applied by TCRdb to the multiplex PCR reads, yields one record per CDR3 protein. The sample holds fewer than 500,000 distinct CDR3 sequences, around 13% seen once. Ten or more counts support this clonotype. Its antigen is unidentified. The sample taken for sequencing was blood. The source is a woman in her twenties or thirties with Graves' ophthalmopathy.

CDR3 region: CASGGRGASTDTQYF. The DNA of the CDR3 is TGTGCCAGCGGCGGGCGGGGCGCTAGCACAGATACGCAGTATTTT. The chain carries TRBV13 and TRBJ2-3; D perhaps matches TRBD2 (6 bases). This CDR3 has 15 residues. CDR1 PRHDT and CDR2 FYEKMQ come from the germline V gene (reference sequence). The V gene lost 8 bases and the J gene lost 0 bases, with 15 bases spanning the gap.